The subject of this entry is one T cell receptor (beta chain). Its antigen is not known. V was shortened by 4 bases and J by 4 bases, with 12 bases between the two germline ends. The CDR3 extends over 13 amino acids. Germline loops: CDR1 SGHRS, CDR2 YFSETQ. The entry originates in a study of post-analysis software for immune sequencing data. The wider study: The disease courses spanned relapsing-remitting, secondary progressive and progressive-relapsing forms of multiple sclerosis. General study points: In multiple sclerosis, normalized Chao1 diversity was significantly below that of controls. TRBV5-6, TRBV5-1 and TRBV20-1 were among four to six TRBV segments more frequent in patients than controls.

Unique molecular identifiers were carried by the TCR beta cDNA libraries. There were roughly 0.95 to 10 million T cells, and some 500,000 cDNA molecules came from them. TCRdb re-called the PCR reads with MiXCR, one entry per CDR3 protein. The sample gives 400,000 to 500,000 distinct CDR3 sequences, more than 30% of which show up once; approximately 7.1% is in the top ten. V is TRBV5-1 and J is TRBJ2-7; D is uncertain. Specimen: blood. The TCR comes from a girl aged 2-10 years with multiple sclerosis. Here the CDR3 reads CASSNEQRYEQYF. The CDR3 DNA is TGCGCCAGCAGCAACGAACAGAGGTACGAGCAGTACTTC.